The 10 T cell receptor beta chains listed next were all sequenced from one sample in a study of T cell changes during pregnancy in multiple sclerosis. Some clones are missing from TCRdb's copy, which holds only in-frame ones; the method was immunoSEQ multiplex PCR. The data contain 58,000 or so clones, around nine tenths of them singletons. Sequencing used peripheral blood, obtained after pregnancy. These receptors were obtained from a female donor with multiple sclerosis, enrolled in a pregnancy study.

This clone was counted a single time. The chain joins TRBV28 to TRBJ2-3; 11 bases align to TRBD2. The CDR3 loop spans 16 amino acids. Germline V gene lookup returns CDR1 MDHEN and CDR2 SYDVKM. The ends lost 1 base at V and 6 bases at J; junction bases unmatched: 6. The CDR3 DNA follows: TGTGCCAGCAGTTTATCAGCTAGCGGGGGGTCCGATACGCAGTATTTT. Translating it yields CASSLSASGGSDTQYF.

V and J are TRBV5-1 and TRBJ1-1; the match to TRBD1 covers 7 bases. Germline V gives CDR1 SGHRS, CDR2 YFSETQ. The CDR3 spans 15 residues. The V segment lost 6 bases and the J segment 5 bases; nucleotides outside the gene matches: 13. The CDR3 loop is CASKGNRDRGTEAFF. CDR3 coding DNA: TGCGCCAGCAAGGGGAACCGGGACAGAGGGACTGAAGCTTTCTTT.

The chain joins TRBV5-4 to TRBJ2-1; 9 nucleotides align to TRBD1. The CDR3 is 15 residues long. The germline V gene has CDR1 SGHNT and CDR2 YYREEE (reference sequence). With V trimmed by 3 bases and J by 6 bases, 7 bases remained unmatched. Here the CDR3 reads CASSYPGQGSNEQFF. CDR3 nucleotide sequence: TGTGCCAGCAGCTACCCGGGACAGGGTTCCAATGAGCAGTTCTTC.

This rearrangement joins TRBV7-8 to TRBJ1-2; D gene ambiguous. CDR1 and CDR2 from the germline V gene are SGHVS and FQNEAQ. The V and J ends lost 5 bases and 4 bases respectively, with 17 bases between them. The CDR3 sequence is 15 residues long. The chain's CDR3 is CASSPRWGGGYGYTF. The CDR3 DNA follows: TGTGCCAGCAGCCCAAGGTGGGGAGGTGGCTATGGCTACACCTTC.

The chain recombines TRBV5-1 with TRBJ2-5, with 8 bases lining up with TRBD1. Germline loops: CDR1 SGHRS, CDR2 YFSETQ. CDR3 size: 16 residues. The ends lost 4 bases at V and 3 bases at J; junction bases unmatched: 11. This CDR3 reads CASSNHGQGLEETQYF. Written as DNA, the CDR3 is TGCGCCAGCAGCAATCACGGACAGGGCCTTGAAGAGACCCAGTACTTC.

This clone occurred a few times. V gene TRBV30 combines with J gene TRBJ1-1; weak D call: TRBD1 (5 bases). CDR1 and CDR2 from the germline V gene are GTSNPN and SVGIG (reference sequence). The length of the CDR3 is 12 residues. The V gene lost 3 bases and the J gene lost 4 bases, with 9 bases spanning the gap. The CDR3 DNA sequence: TGTGCCTGGAGAGGGGTCGGCACTGAAGCTTTCTTT. Residues: CAWRGVGTEAFF.

This chain joins TRBV30 and TRBJ2-1; the D gene is possibly TRBD2 (7 bases). Looked up from germline, CDR1 is GTSNPN and CDR2 is SVGIG (reference sequence). V gave up 4 bases and J gave up 4 bases, with 14 bases separating them. There are 14 residues in the CDR3. CDR3 coding DNA: TGTGCCTGGATGAGGGGGGGCTCATACAATGAGCAGTTCTTC. Protein: CAWMRGGSYNEQFF.

This clone was observed once. The chain is built from TRBV5-4 and TRBJ2-5; TRBD1 agrees at 9 bases. Germline V gives CDR1 SGHNT, CDR2 YYREEE (reference sequence). Trimming at V came to 3 bases and at J to 4 bases, leaving 7 bases not matched to a gene. This CDR3 comprises 15 residues. The CDR3 here is CASSSGTGKPETQYF. The CDR3 nucleotides are TGTGCCAGCAGCTCCGGGACAGGGAAGCCAGAGACCCAGTACTTC. Variable domain in full (rest from reference TRBV5-4 and TRBJ2-5): ETGVTQSPTHLIKTRGQQVTLRCSSQSGHNTVSWYQQALGQGPQFIFQYYREEENGRGNFPPRFSGLQFPNYSSELNVNALELDDSALYLCASSSGTGKPETQYFGPGTRLLVL.

This clone was detected once. This chain connects TRBV4-1 to TRBJ2-2; 8 nucleotides agree with TRBD2. Germline V lookup: CDR1 MGHRA, CDR2 YSYEKL. The ends lost 3 bases at V and 0 bases at J; junction bases unmatched: 6. The CDR3 sequence is 17 residues long. This CDR3 reads CASSHRAGGANTGELFF. The DNA of the CDR3 is TGCGCCAGCAGCCACCGGGCGGGGGGCGCGAACACCGGGGAGCTGTTTTTT.

The CDR3 DNA sequence: TGTGCCAGCAGTTACGCGTCAGGGGCCGTGAACACTGAAGCTTTCTTT. As protein: CASSYASGAVNTEAFF. This chain joins TRBV6-5 and TRBJ1-1; D is possibly TRBD1 (6 bases). This CDR3 region has 16 residues. Trimming removed 2 bases at V and 0 bases at J, with 13 bases between. Germline CDR1 and CDR2: MNHEY and SVGAGI.